These T cell receptor beta chains were read from a single sample in a study of shared clonotypes between healthy human individuals. Sequencing used immunoSEQ multiplex PCR; TCRdb keeps in-frame clones, though not all of them. The table shows hundreds of thousands of clones, with about three quarters occurring only once. The sequencing sample was made of memory CD4+ T cells sorted from blood. These receptors were obtained from a woman under 40 in good health. Both conserved end residues are part of each CDR3. Fields, in order: D gene, V gene, clone size, J gene, CDR3 DNA, CDR3 protein. D genes are given only for firm matches. Some rows mark clone size as missing; the rest say once, few, many or name a class of expanded clone.

d_gene: NA; v_gene: TRBV7-6; abundance: NA; j_gene: TRBJ2-5; CDR3nt: TGTGCCAGCAGCTTACAAAGGGATGAGACCCAGTACTTC; CDR3aa: CASSLQRDETQYF
d_gene: TRBD1; v_gene: TRBV4-1; abundance: NA; j_gene: TRBJ2-7; CDR3nt: TGCGCCAGCAGCCGGGACAGGGTCAACTCCTACGAGCAGTACTTC; CDR3aa: CASSRDRVNSYEQYF
d_gene: TRBD1; v_gene: TRBV28; abundance: NA; j_gene: TRBJ1-4; CDR3nt: TGTGCCAGCAGTTTGCTGGGACAGGGGGGATTAAATGAAAAACTGTTTTTT; CDR3aa: CASSLLGQGGLNEKLFF
d_gene: NA; v_gene: TRBV19; abundance: NA; j_gene: TRBJ2-1; CDR3nt: TGTGCCAGTAGTACCGGACGGATCATCAATGAGCAGTTCTTC; CDR3aa: CASSTGRIINEQFF
d_gene: NA; v_gene: TRBV2; abundance: NA; j_gene: TRBJ2-5; CDR3nt: TGTGCCAGCAGTGAAGGACGGATTGAGTACTTC; CDR3aa: CASSEGRIEYF
d_gene: TRBD1; v_gene: TRBV27; abundance: NA; j_gene: TRBJ2-5; CDR3nt: TGTGCCAGCAGTTCCCCGAACAGGGGAACGGAGACCCAGTACTTC; CDR3aa: CASSSPNRGTETQYF
d_gene: NA; v_gene: TRBV27; abundance: NA; j_gene: TRBJ2-2; CDR3nt: TGTGCCAGCAGTTTAAAGTGGACTGCGAACACCGGGGAGCTGTTTTTT; CDR3aa: CASSLKWTANTGELFF
d_gene: TRBD1; v_gene: TRBV29-1; abundance: few; j_gene: TRBJ2-7; CDR3nt: TGCAGCGTGGGGCGAGGGACAGCCTCTAACGAGCAGTACTTC; CDR3aa: CSVGRGTASNEQYF
d_gene: NA; v_gene: TRBV5-1; abundance: NA; j_gene: TRBJ2-3; CDR3nt: TGCGCCAGCAGCTTTCCACTAACAGATACGCAGTATTTT; CDR3aa: CASSFPLTDTQYF
d_gene: TRBD1; v_gene: TRBV18; abundance: NA; j_gene: TRBJ2-2; CDR3nt: TGTGCCAGCTCACCAACTTTAGACAGGGGCACCGGGGAGCTGTTTTTT; CDR3aa: CASSPTLDRGTGELFF
d_gene: NA; v_gene: TRBV4-1; abundance: NA; j_gene: TRBJ2-7; CDR3nt: TGCGCCAGCCGGGACCTCGGGGGTTACGAGCAGTACTTC; CDR3aa: CASRDLGGYEQYF
d_gene: TRBD1; v_gene: TRBV2; abundance: NA; j_gene: TRBJ2-1; CDR3nt: TGTGCAGGCATGGGACAGCGGGAGCAGTTCTTC; CDR3aa: CAGMGQREQFF
d_gene: TRBD1; v_gene: TRBV4-1; abundance: NA; j_gene: TRBJ1-2; CDR3nt: TGCGCCAGCAGCCAAGGGGACAGAGGAAACTATGGCTACACCTTC; CDR3aa: CASSQGDRGNYGYTF
d_gene: NA; v_gene: TRBV2; abundance: few; j_gene: TRBJ2-7; CDR3nt: TGTGCCAGCAGTTTGAGGGTGGCCTACGAGCAGTACTTC; CDR3aa: CASSLRVAYEQYF
d_gene: TRBD2; v_gene: TRBV9; abundance: NA; j_gene: TRBJ2-1; CDR3nt: TGTGCCAGCAGCGTAGGGGCGGGAGCCTACAATGAGCAGTTCTTC; CDR3aa: CASSVGAGAYNEQFF
d_gene: NA; v_gene: TRBV11-1; abundance: NA; j_gene: TRBJ2-7; CDR3nt: TGTGCCAGCAGCTCGAACCAGGGATCCCAGTACTTC; CDR3aa: CASSSNQGSQYF
d_gene: TRBD2; v_gene: TRBV4-2; abundance: few; j_gene: TRBJ2-2; CDR3nt: TGTGCCAGCAGCCGCGGGACTAGCGGGAGGTCGAACACCGGGGAGCTGTTTTTT; CDR3aa: CASSRGTSGRSNTGELFF
d_gene: NA; v_gene: TRBV21-1; abundance: NA; j_gene: TRBJ1-5; CDR3nt: TGTGCCAGCAGCTTTCGAGGGTGTGCTAGCAATCAGCCCCAGCATTTT; CDR3aa: CASSFRGCASNQPQHF
d_gene: TRBD2; v_gene: TRBV10-1; abundance: NA; j_gene: TRBJ2-3; CDR3nt: TGCGCCAGCAGTGAGTCTTGGCTAGCGGGACGGTATTTT; CDR3aa: CASSESWLAGRYF
d_gene: TRBD1; v_gene: TRBV7-9; abundance: NA; j_gene: TRBJ2-7; CDR3nt: TGTGCCAGCAGCCCGGGGACAGGGGGTTCCTACGAGCAGTACTTC; CDR3aa: CASSPGTGGSYEQYF
d_gene: TRBD2; v_gene: TRBV6-1; abundance: few; j_gene: TRBJ2-5; CDR3nt: TGTGCCAGCAGTGAAGCAGGGCTAGCGGGGTATTATGGAGAGACCCAGTACTTC; CDR3aa: CASSEAGLAGYYGETQYF
d_gene: NA; v_gene: TRBV7-2; abundance: NA; j_gene: TRBJ2-5; CDR3nt: TGTGCCAGCGGGCTAGCAGGAGAGACCCAGTACTTC; CDR3aa: CASGLAGETQYF
d_gene: NA; v_gene: TRBV27; abundance: NA; j_gene: TRBJ2-7; CDR3nt: TGTGCCAGCAGTTTAGTAGGGGGCTACGAGCAGTACTTC; CDR3aa: CASSLVGGYEQYF
d_gene: TRBD1; v_gene: TRBV29-1; abundance: NA; j_gene: TRBJ1-2; CDR3nt: TGCAGCGTCGTTCCCCCGGGACAGGGGGCCTATGGCTACACCTTC; CDR3aa: CSVVPPGQGAYGYTF
d_gene: TRBD2; v_gene: TRBV25-1; abundance: NA; j_gene: TRBJ2-5; CDR3nt: TGTGCCAGCAGTCCCCAGACTAGCGGGAGGGAGACCCAGTACTTC; CDR3aa: CASSPQTSGRETQYF
d_gene: TRBD1; v_gene: TRBV2; abundance: NA; j_gene: TRBJ1-1; CDR3nt: TGTGCCAGCACCTGGACAGGGGGGGGAGCTTTCTTT; CDR3aa: CASTWTGGGAFF
d_gene: NA; v_gene: TRBV11-3; abundance: once; j_gene: TRBJ2-1; CDR3nt: TGTGCCAGCAGCTTAAATCGGGGTAATGAGCAGTTCTTC; CDR3aa: CASSLNRGNEQFF
d_gene: TRBD1; v_gene: TRBV5-8; abundance: NA; j_gene: TRBJ2-3; CDR3nt: TGTGCCAGCAGCAAGAGGACAGGGCCCCTCACAGATACGCAGTATTTT; CDR3aa: CASSKRTGPLTDTQYF
d_gene: TRBD1; v_gene: TRBV27; abundance: NA; j_gene: TRBJ2-2; CDR3nt: TGTGCCAGCGAGGGACAGCCGAACACCGGGGAGCTGTTTTTT; CDR3aa: CASEGQPNTGELFF
d_gene: NA; v_gene: TRBV18; abundance: NA; j_gene: TRBJ1-1; CDR3nt: TGTGCCAGCTCACCACTGGCGAACACTGAAGCTTTCTTT; CDR3aa: CASSPLANTEAFF
d_gene: TRBD1; v_gene: TRBV27; abundance: NA; j_gene: TRBJ1-2; CDR3nt: TGTGCCAGCAGTAGAACAGGGGGCAATGGCTACACCTTC; CDR3aa: CASSRTGGNGYTF
d_gene: NA; v_gene: TRBV29-1; abundance: NA; j_gene: TRBJ2-7; CDR3nt: TGCAGCGTTGGGAAGTCCGAATCCTCCTACGAGCAGTACTTC; CDR3aa: CSVGKSESSYEQYF
d_gene: TRBD2; v_gene: TRBV18; abundance: NA; j_gene: TRBJ2-7; CDR3nt: TGTGCCAGCTCACCGGCGGGGGGTTGGGAGCAGTACTTC; CDR3aa: CASSPAGGWEQYF
d_gene: TRBD2; v_gene: TRBV5-6; abundance: NA; j_gene: TRBJ2-5; CDR3nt: TGTGCCAGCAGCTCGCCGCTGGGGGGGGAGACCCAGTACTTC; CDR3aa: CASSSPLGGETQYF
d_gene: TRBD1; v_gene: TRBV5-5; abundance: few; j_gene: TRBJ1-1; CDR3nt: TGTGCCAGCAGCTCAGGACAGGGAGGGTACACTGAAGCTTTCTTT; CDR3aa: CASSSGQGGYTEAFF
d_gene: NA; v_gene: TRBV28; abundance: NA; j_gene: TRBJ1-1; CDR3nt: TGTGCCAGCAGTTTAGTAGAAACTGAAGCTTTCTTT; CDR3aa: CASSLVETEAFF
d_gene: NA; v_gene: TRBV19; abundance: NA; j_gene: TRBJ2-6; CDR3nt: TGTGCCAGTAGTACCCCAGGGGACTCTGGGGCCAACGTCCTGACTTTC; CDR3aa: CASSTPGDSGANVLTF
d_gene: NA; v_gene: TRBV15; abundance: few; j_gene: TRBJ1-3; CDR3nt: TGTGCCACCAGCAGACCACCGGATGGAAACACCATATATTTT; CDR3aa: CATSRPPDGNTIYF
d_gene: NA; v_gene: TRBV5-6; abundance: NA; j_gene: TRBJ1-5; CDR3nt: TGTGCCAGCAGCTTGGCTGATCAGCCCCAGCATTTT; CDR3aa: CASSLADQPQHF
d_gene: TRBD1; v_gene: TRBV7-8; abundance: NA; j_gene: TRBJ2-7; CDR3nt: TGTGCCAGCAGCTCCCTGACAGGGGGCGCATCTTTCCCCTACGAGCAGTACTTC; CDR3aa: CASSSLTGGASFPYEQYF
d_gene: NA; v_gene: TRBV25-1; abundance: few; j_gene: TRBJ2-1; CDR3nt: TGTGCCAGCAGTGAACTTGCGCATGAGCAGTTCTTC; CDR3aa: CASSELAHEQFF
d_gene: NA; v_gene: TRBV5-6; abundance: NA; j_gene: TRBJ2-1; CDR3nt: TGTGCCAGCAGCGAAGAGCTGGGCCACTCCTACAATGAGCAGTTCTTC; CDR3aa: CASSEELGHSYNEQFF
d_gene: TRBD1; v_gene: TRBV10-2; abundance: once; j_gene: TRBJ2-3; CDR3nt: TGCGCCAGCAGTGGGGGACAGGGGCTTCCAGATACGCAGTATTTT; CDR3aa: CASSGGQGLPDTQYF
d_gene: NA; v_gene: TRBV27; abundance: NA; j_gene: TRBJ1-1; CDR3nt: TGTGCCAGCAGTTTATCCTTCGGGGGGGCAGATCGTATCACTGAAGCTTTCTTT; CDR3aa: CASSLSFGGADRITEAFF
d_gene: NA; v_gene: TRBV7-9; abundance: many; j_gene: TRBJ2-3; CDR3nt: TGTGCCAGCAGCCTCGTGCTAAGCACAGATACGCAGTATTTT; CDR3aa: CASSLVLSTDTQYF
d_gene: TRBD2; v_gene: TRBV11-3; abundance: NA; j_gene: TRBJ2-7; CDR3nt: TGTGCCAGCAGCCGCGGGGGTAGCGGGAGTTTTTCCGAGCAGTACTTC; CDR3aa: CASSRGGSGSFSEQYF
d_gene: NA; v_gene: TRBV7-9; abundance: NA; j_gene: TRBJ2-1; CDR3nt: TGTGCCAGCAGCTCGACAGGTTACAATGAGCAGTTCTTC; CDR3aa: CASSSTGYNEQFF
d_gene: TRBD1; v_gene: TRBV18; abundance: NA; j_gene: TRBJ1-1; CDR3nt: TGTGCCAGCTCACCCGGGACAGGGGCTGAAGCTTTCTTT; CDR3aa: CASSPGTGAEAFF
d_gene: NA; v_gene: TRBV6-5; abundance: NA; j_gene: TRBJ1-5; CDR3nt: TGTGCCAGCAGCCCTCTTGAGGGTAGCAATCAGCCCCAGCATTTT; CDR3aa: CASSPLEGSNQPQHF
d_gene: NA; v_gene: TRBV21-1; abundance: NA; j_gene: TRBJ1-5; CDR3nt: TGTGCCAGCAGCAAAGCCTTGAATCAGCCCCAGCATTTT; CDR3aa: CASSKALNQPQHF
d_gene: TRBD1; v_gene: TRBV19; abundance: few; j_gene: TRBJ2-7; CDR3nt: TGTGCCAGTGCCTCCGGGACAGGGATCTACGAGCAGTACTTC; CDR3aa: CASASGTGIYEQYF
d_gene: NA; v_gene: TRBV18; abundance: NA; j_gene: TRBJ1-3; CDR3nt: TGTGCCAGCTCACCAGAGAGACAGGGAAACACCATATATTTT; CDR3aa: CASSPERQGNTIYF
d_gene: NA; v_gene: TRBV5-1; abundance: few; j_gene: TRBJ1-1; CDR3nt: TGCGCCAGCAGCTTCGGGACTCTCGGGACTGAAGCTTTCTTT; CDR3aa: CASSFGTLGTEAFF
d_gene: NA; v_gene: TRBV28; abundance: NA; j_gene: TRBJ1-2; CDR3nt: TGTGCCAGCAGTAGGGTCAACTATGGCTACACCTTC; CDR3aa: CASSRVNYGYTF
d_gene: NA; v_gene: TRBV19; abundance: NA; j_gene: TRBJ1-2; CDR3nt: TGTGCCAGTAGTATTGGCAGACAGAACTATGGCTACACCTTC; CDR3aa: CASSIGRQNYGYTF
d_gene: NA; v_gene: TRBV5-1; abundance: NA; j_gene: TRBJ2-1; CDR3nt: TGCGCCAGCAGGGAAGGACCCTACAATGAGCAGTTCTTC; CDR3aa: CASREGPYNEQFF